This T cell receptor (beta chain) was recorded in a study of blood T cell repertoires in COVID-19. The CDR3 is made up of 13 amino acids. The V gene lost 6 bases and the J gene lost 4 bases, with 10 bases spanning the gap. Germline CDR1 SNHLY, CDR2 FYNNEI. Produced via immunoSEQ multiplex PCR; TCRdb's table is partial and in-frame only. The table shows around 200,000 clones, with roughly 86% occurring only once. The rearrangement joins TRBV2 to TRBJ1-5; perhaps TRBD1 as D (5 bases). The sample was PBMCs or T cells enriched from blood (not recorded which). This receptor was obtained from a man in his forties with acute COVID-19. The CDR3 protein is CASRSDRNQPQHF. The CDR3 bases are TGTGCCAGCAGGAGTGACAGAAATCAGCCCCAGCATTTT. Full variable domain (rest looked up from reference TRBV2 and TRBJ1-5): EPEVTQTPSHQVTQMGQEVILRCVPISNHLYFYWYRQILGQKVEFLVSFYNNEISEKSEIFDDQFSVERPDGSNFTLKIRSTKLEDSAMYFCASRSDRNQPQHFGDGTRLSIL.